Listed below are T cell receptor beta chains from one sample, sequenced in a study of blood T cell repertoires in COVID-19. Sequenced by immunoSEQ multiplex PCR; TCRdb stores in-frame clones only, minus some. The sample includes 50,000 to 65,000 clones, about 89% of them seen just once. The material sequenced was peripheral blood. The origin of the receptors is a woman aged 55-69 years with active or convalescent COVID-19. Each CDR3 is given with its conserved first and last residue. A D gene is named only where the DNA matches it firmly. For some rows the clone size is stated as once, few or many, or as a class when expanded; others skip it.

clone_size	v_call	j_call	d_call	cdr3_aa	cdr3_nt
.	TRBV28	TRBJ1-1	TRBD1	CASSLRGRGPSLEEAFF	TGTGCCAGCAGTTTAAGGGGCAGGGGGCCCTCACTTGAGGAAGCTTTCTTT
.	TRBV7-3	TRBJ1-1	.	CASSFRQDGTEAFF	TGTGCCAGCAGCTTTCGACAGGATGGAACTGAAGCTTTCTTT
.	TRBV5-4	TRBJ1-1	TRBD1	CASSWDRGLNTEAFF	TGTGCCAGCAGCTGGGACAGGGGGCTGAACACTGAAGCTTTCTTT
.	TRBV2	TRBJ2-7	TRBD1	CASKDFDRAGDEQYF	TGTGCCAGCAAAGACTTTGACAGGGCCGGGGACGAGCAGTACTTC
.	TRBV7-2	TRBJ2-3	.	CASSLRGMRTDTQYF	TGTGCCAGCAGCTTACGGGGGATGCGCACAGATACGCAGTATTTT
.	TRBV7-8	TRBJ1-6	.	CASSLSKGDSPLHF	TGTGCCAGCAGCTTATCAAAGGGGGACTCACCCCTCCACTTT
.	TRBV5-6	TRBJ1-1	.	CASSLGGRNTEAFF	TGTGCCAGCAGCCTCGGCGGTAGGAACACTGAAGCTTTCTTT
.	TRBV7-9	TRBJ1-4	.	CASSFTGSRNEKLFF	TGTGCCAGCAGCTTCACAGGGTCGAGGAATGAAAAACTGTTTTTT
few	TRBV6-6	TRBJ1-1	TRBD1	CASSRGQGNTEAFF	TGTGCCAGCAGTCGGGGACAGGGGAACACTGAAGCTTTCTTT
.	TRBV3-1/TRBV3-2	TRBJ2-7	TRBD2	CASSQGEREGQYF	TGTGCCAGCAGCCAAGGAGAGCGGGAAGGGCAGTACTTC
.	TRBV10-1	TRBJ1-1	TRBD1	CASSPRQGGEAFF	TGCGCCAGCAGCCCCCGACAGGGAGGTGAAGCTTTCTTT
few	TRBV6-5	TRBJ2-1	.	CASAGTGEQFF	TGTGCCAGCGCGGGGACCGGTGAGCAGTTCTTC
.	TRBV6-5	TRBJ2-3	TRBD2	CASSRTSATDTQYF	TGTGCCAGCAGCAGGACTAGCGCCACAGATACGCAGTATTTT
.	TRBV6-5	TRBJ1-3	.	CASSYALRTGNTIYF	TGTGCCAGCAGTTACGCACTCCGAACTGGAAACACCATATATTTT
.	TRBV19	TRBJ1-5	TRBD1	CASTRQGNQPQHF	TGTGCCAGTACCAGACAGGGTAATCAGCCCCAGCATTTT
.	TRBV28	TRBJ1-1	.	CASSLDMNTEAFF	TGTGCCAGCAGTTTAGACATGAACACTGAAGCTTTCTTT
.	TRBV5-1	TRBJ1-6	.	CASSSEDYNSPLHF	TGCGCCAGCAGCTCGGAGGACTATAATTCACCCCTCCACTTT
.	TRBV30	TRBJ1-4	.	CAWSVMAGLSEKLFF	TGTGCCTGGAGTGTAATGGCAGGGTTGAGTGAAAAACTGTTTTTT
.	TRBV30	TRBJ1-2	.	CAWSVFQGTHGYTF	TGTGCCTGGAGTGTATTCCAGGGTACCCATGGCTACACCTTC
once	TRBV30	TRBJ2-1	TRBD1	CAWSKGGPGNEQFF	TGTGCCTGGAGTAAAGGGGGCCCAGGGAATGAGCAGTTCTTC
.	TRBV5-1	TRBJ2-7	TRBD2	CASSGNSGTSGKRVGYEQYF	TGCGCCAGCAGCGGAAATTCCGGGACTAGCGGGAAGAGGGTGGGCTACGAGCAGTACTTC
.	TRBV6-5	TRBJ1-1	TRBD1	CASSYSGQGRTEAFF	TGTGCCAGCAGTTACTCTGGACAGGGAAGGACTGAAGCTTTCTTT